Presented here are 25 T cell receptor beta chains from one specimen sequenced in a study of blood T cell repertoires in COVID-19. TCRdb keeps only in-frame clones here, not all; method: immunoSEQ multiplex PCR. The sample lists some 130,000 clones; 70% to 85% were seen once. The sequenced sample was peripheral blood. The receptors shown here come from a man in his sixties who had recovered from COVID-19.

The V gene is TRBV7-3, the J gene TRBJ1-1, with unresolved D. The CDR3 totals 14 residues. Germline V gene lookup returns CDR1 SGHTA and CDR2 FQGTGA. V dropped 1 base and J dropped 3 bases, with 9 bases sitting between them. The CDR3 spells CASSLNRGDTEAFF. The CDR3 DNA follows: TGTGCCAGCAGCTTAAACCGCGGGGACACTGAAGCTTTCTTT.

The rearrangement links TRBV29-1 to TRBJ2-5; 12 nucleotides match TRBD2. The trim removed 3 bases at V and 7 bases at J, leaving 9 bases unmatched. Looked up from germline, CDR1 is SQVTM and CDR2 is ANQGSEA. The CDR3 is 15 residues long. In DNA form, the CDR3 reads TGCAGCGTTGAGCCCCGGACTAGCGGGATGGGGACCCAGTACTTC. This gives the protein CSVEPRTSGMGTQYF.

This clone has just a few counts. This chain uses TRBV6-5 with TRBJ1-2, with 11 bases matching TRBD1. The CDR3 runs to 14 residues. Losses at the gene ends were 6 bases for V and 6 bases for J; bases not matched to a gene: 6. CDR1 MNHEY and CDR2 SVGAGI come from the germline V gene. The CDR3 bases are TGTGCCAGCAGGCGGACAGGGGGCGCGGATGGCTACACCTTC. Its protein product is CASRRTGGADGYTF.

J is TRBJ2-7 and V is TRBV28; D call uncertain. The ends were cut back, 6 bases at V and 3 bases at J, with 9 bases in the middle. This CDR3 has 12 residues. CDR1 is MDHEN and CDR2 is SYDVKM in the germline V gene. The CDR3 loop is CASSLLDYEQYF. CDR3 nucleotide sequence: TGTGCCAGCAGCCTATTAGACTACGAGCAGTACTTC. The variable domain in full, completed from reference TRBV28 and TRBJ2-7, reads DVKVTQSSRYLVKRTGEKVFLECVQDMDHENMFWYRQDPGLGLRLIYFSYDVKMKEKGDIPEGYSVSREKKERFSLILESASTNQTSMYLCASSLLDYEQYFGPGTRLTVT.

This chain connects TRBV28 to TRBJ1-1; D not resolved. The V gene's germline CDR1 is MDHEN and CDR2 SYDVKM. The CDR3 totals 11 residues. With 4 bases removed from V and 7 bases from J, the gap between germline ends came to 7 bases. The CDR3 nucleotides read TGTGCCAGCAGTTCGGGTTATGAAGCTTTCTTT. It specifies CASSSGYEAFF.

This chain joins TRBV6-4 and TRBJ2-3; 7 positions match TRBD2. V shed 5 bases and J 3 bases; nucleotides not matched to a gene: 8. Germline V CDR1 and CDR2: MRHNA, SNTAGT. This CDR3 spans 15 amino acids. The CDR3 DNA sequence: TGTGCCAGCAGTTTTATAGCGGGCTCTACAGATACGCAGTATTTT. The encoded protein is CASSFIAGSTDTQYF.

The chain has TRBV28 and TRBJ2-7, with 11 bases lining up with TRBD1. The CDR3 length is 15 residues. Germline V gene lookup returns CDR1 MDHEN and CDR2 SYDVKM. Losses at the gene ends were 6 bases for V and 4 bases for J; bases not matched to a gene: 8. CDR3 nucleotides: TGTGCCAGCAGCTCTCCGGGACAGGGGGAATACGAGCAGTACTTC. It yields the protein CASSSPGQGEYEQYF. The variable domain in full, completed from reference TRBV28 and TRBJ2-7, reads DVKVTQSSRYLVKRTGEKVFLECVQDMDHENMFWYRQDPGLGLRLIYFSYDVKMKEKGDIPEGYSVSREKKERFSLILESASTNQTSMYLCASSSPGQGEYEQYFGPGTRLTVT.

CDR3 residues: CASSPRTSGTTQETQYF. CDR3 nucleotide sequence: TGCGCCAGCAGCCCCCGCACTAGCGGGACCACCCAAGAGACCCAGTACTTC. The chain combines TRBV4-3 with TRBJ2-5; 10 nucleotides agree with TRBD2. The CDR3 covers 17 residues. V lost 4 bases and J lost 1; bases outside the gene matches: 9. Germline CDR1 LGHNA, CDR2 YSLEER.

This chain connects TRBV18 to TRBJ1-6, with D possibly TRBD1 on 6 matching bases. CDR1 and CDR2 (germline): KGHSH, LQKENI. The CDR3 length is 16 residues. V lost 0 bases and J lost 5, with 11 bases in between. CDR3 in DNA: TGTGCCAGCTCACCACCGAATAGGGGGAATAATTCACCCCTCCACTTT. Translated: CASSPPNRGNNSPLHF.

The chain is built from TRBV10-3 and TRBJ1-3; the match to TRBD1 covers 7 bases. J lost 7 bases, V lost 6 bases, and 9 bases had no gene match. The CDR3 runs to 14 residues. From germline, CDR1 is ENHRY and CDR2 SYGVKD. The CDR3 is CAISPGTDGNTIYF. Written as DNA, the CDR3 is TGTGCCATCAGCCCCGGGACAGACGGGAACACCATATATTTT.

CDR3 residues: CATGFTGGYGYTF. CDR3 DNA: TGTGCCACCGGGTTCACAGGGGGTTATGGCTACACCTTC. The chain uses TRBV10-3 and TRBJ1-2; TRBD1 agrees at 8 bases. The J segment lost 5 bases and the V segment lost 10 bases, leaving 9 bases of the junction unmatched. CDR1 and CDR2 from the germline V gene are ENHRY and SYGVKD. This CDR3 region has 13 residues.

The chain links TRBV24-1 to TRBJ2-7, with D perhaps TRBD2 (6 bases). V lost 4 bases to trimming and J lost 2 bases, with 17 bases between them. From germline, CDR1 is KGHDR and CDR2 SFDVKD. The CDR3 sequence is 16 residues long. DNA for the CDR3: TGTGCCACCAGTGACAACGAAGAGCGGGTCCCCTACGAGCAGTACTTC. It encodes CATSDNEERVPYEQYF.

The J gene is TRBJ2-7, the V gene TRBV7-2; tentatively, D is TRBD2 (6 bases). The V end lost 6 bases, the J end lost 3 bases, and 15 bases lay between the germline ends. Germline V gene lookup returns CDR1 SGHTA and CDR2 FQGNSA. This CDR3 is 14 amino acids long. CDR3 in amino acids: CASSRGFGNYEQYF. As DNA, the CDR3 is TGTGCCAGCAGTCGGGGGTTTGGTAACTACGAGCAGTACTTC.

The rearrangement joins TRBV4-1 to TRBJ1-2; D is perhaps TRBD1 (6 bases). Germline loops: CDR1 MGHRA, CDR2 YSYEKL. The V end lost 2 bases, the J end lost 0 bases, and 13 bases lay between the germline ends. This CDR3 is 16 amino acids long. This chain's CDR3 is CASSQNPGQSNYGYTF. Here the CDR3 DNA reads TGCGCCAGCAGCCAAAATCCGGGACAATCTAACTATGGCTACACCTTC.

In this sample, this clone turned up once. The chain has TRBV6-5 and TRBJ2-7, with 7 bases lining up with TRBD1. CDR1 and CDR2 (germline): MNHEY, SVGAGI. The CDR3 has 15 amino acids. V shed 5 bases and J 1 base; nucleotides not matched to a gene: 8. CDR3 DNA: TGTGCCAGCAGTACAGACAGGGACCCTTCCTACGAGCAGTACTTC. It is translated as CASSTDRDPSYEQYF.

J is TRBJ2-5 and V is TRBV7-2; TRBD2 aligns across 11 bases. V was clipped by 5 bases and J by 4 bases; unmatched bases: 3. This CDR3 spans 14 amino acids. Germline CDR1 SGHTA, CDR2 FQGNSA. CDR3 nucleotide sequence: TGTGCCAGCAGCCCTGGACTAGCGGGAGAGACCCAGTACTTC. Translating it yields CASSPGLAGETQYF.

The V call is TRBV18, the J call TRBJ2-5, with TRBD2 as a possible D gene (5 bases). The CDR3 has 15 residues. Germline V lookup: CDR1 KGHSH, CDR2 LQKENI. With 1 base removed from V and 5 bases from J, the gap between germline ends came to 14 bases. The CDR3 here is CASSPLPGNPETQYF. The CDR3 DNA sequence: TGTGCCAGCTCACCACTCCCGGGGAACCCGGAGACCCAGTACTTC.

CDR3 region: CASSLEGRVGNTEAFF. In nucleotides, the CDR3 is TGTGCCAGCAGCTTGGAGGGCAGGGTGGGGAACACTGAAGCTTTCTTT. The chain uses TRBV5-4 and TRBJ1-1, with D perhaps matching TRBD1 (5 bases). From germline, CDR1 is SGHNT and CDR2 YYREEE (reference sequence). The CDR3 totals 16 residues. V lost 0 bases and J 1 base, leaving 13 bases between the germline ends.

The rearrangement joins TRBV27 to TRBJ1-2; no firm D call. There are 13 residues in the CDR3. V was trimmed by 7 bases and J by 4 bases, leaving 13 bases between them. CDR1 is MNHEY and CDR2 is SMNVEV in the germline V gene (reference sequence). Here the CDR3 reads CASTRSQAYGYTF. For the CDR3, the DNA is TGTGCCAGCACGAGATCGCAGGCCTATGGCTACACCTTC.

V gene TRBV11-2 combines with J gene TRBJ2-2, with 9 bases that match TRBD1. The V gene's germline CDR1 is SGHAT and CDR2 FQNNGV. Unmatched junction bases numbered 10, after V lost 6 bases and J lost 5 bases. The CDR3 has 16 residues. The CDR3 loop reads CASRFPGQGGTGELFF. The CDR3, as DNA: TGTGCCAGCAGGTTTCCGGGACAGGGAGGGACCGGGGAGCTGTTTTTT.

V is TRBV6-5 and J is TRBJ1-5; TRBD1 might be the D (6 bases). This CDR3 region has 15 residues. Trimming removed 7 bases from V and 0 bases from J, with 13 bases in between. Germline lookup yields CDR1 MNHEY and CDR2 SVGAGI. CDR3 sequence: CASKIGQSSNQPQHF. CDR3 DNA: TGTGCCAGCAAAATAGGACAGAGTAGCAATCAGCCCCAGCATTTT.

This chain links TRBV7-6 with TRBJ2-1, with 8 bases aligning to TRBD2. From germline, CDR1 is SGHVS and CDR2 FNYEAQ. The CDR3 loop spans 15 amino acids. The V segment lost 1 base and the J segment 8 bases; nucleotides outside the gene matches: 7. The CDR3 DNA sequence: TGTGCCAGCAGCTTAGTGATAGCGGGACCCCATGAGCAGTTCTTC. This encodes CASSLVIAGPHEQFF.

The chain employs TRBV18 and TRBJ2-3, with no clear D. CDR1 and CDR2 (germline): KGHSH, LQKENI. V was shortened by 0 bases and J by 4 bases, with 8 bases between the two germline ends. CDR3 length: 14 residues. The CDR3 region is CASSPPSVPDTQYF. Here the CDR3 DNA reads TGTGCCAGCTCACCACCTTCGGTGCCAGATACGCAGTATTTT.

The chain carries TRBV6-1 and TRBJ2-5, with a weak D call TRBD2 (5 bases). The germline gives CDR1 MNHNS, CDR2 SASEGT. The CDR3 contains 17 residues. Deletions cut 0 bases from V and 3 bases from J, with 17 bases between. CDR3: CASSEAPVVVREETQYF. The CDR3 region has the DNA TGTGCCAGCAGTGAAGCGCCAGTCGTCGTGAGGGAAGAGACCCAGTACTTC.

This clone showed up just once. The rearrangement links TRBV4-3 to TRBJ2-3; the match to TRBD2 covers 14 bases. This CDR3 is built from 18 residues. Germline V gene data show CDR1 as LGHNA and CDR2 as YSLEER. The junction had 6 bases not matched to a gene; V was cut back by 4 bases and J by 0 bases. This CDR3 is CASSPGLAGGHSTDTQYF. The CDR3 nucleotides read TGCGCCAGCAGCCCTGGACTAGCGGGGGGCCACAGCACAGATACGCAGTATTTT.